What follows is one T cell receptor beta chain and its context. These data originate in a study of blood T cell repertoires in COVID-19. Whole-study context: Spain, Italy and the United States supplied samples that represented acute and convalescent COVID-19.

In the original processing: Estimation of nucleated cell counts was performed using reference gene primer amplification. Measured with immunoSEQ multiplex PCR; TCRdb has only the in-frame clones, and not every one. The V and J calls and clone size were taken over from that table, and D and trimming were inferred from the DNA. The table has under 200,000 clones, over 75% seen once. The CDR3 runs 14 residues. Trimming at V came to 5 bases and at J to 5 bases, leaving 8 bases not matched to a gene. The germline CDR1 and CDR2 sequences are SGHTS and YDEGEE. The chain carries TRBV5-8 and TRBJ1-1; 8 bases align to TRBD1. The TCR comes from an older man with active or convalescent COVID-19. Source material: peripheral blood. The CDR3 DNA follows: TGTGCCAGCAGTCGCGACAGGGGTTGGACTGAAGCTTTCTTT. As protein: CASSRDRGWTEAFF.